Presented here are 32 T cell receptor beta chains from one specimen sequenced in a study of cytomegalovirus exposure and HLA in healthy donors. The PCR employed 60 Vbeta primers together with 13 Jbeta primers. The method was immunoSEQ multiplex PCR; TCRdb's version includes in-frame clones alone and lacks a portion of them. The repertoire holds more than 40,000 clones, with approximately 81% as singletons. Sequencing was performed on PBMCs. The receptor source for this set is a man aged 45-65 years in good health and CMV-seronegative.

The chain uses TRBV7-6 and TRBJ2-5, with 7 nucleotides matching TRBD1. Losses at the gene ends were 5 bases for V and 1 base for J; bases not matched to a gene: 4. The CDR3 has 14 amino acids. In germline, CDR1 is SGHVS, CDR2 FNYEAQ. CDR3 bases: TGTGCCAGCAGCCTGGACAGGAGCCAAGAGACCCAGTACTTC. This sequence encodes CASSLDRSQETQYF.

The chain combines TRBV4-1 with TRBJ2-7; the D gene is possibly TRBD2 (5 bases). The CDR3 runs 15 residues. The V end lost 1 base, the J end lost 2 bases, and 12 bases lay between the germline ends. Germline CDR1 and CDR2: MGHRA and YSYEKL. The DNA of the CDR3 is TGCGCCAGCAGCCAAGTTAGCGTTGGTCCCTACGAGCAGTACTTC. Its protein is CASSQVSVGPYEQYF.

CDR3 sequence (DNA): TGTGCCAGCAGCCCCCGGGGTGGGGTCTGGGAGGGGCAGTACTTC. Translating it yields CASSPRGGVWEGQYF. This chain joins TRBV9 and TRBJ2-7; 7 bases are shared with TRBD2. The CDR3 has 15 residues. The germline V gene encodes CDR1 SGDLS and CDR2 YYNGEE. Trimming removed 4 bases from V and 9 bases from J; junction bases left unmatched: 16.

The chain has TRBV7-9 and TRBJ1-3, with D possibly TRBD1 on 6 matching bases. CDR1 SEHNR and CDR2 FQNEAQ come from the germline V gene (reference sequence). The CDR3 has 13 residues. V dropped 5 bases and J dropped 8 bases, with 13 bases sitting between them. The CDR3 DNA follows: TGTGCCAGCAGCCTCCGACAGGCGGACACCATATATTTT. Its translation is CASSLRQADTIYF.

CDR3 nucleotide sequence: TGTGCCAGCAGAGGGGGATCCTCCTACGAGCAGTACTTC. Encoded protein: CASRGGSSYEQYF. The chain combines TRBV6-5 with TRBJ2-7, with D possibly TRBD1 on 6 matching bases. The CDR3 runs to 13 residues. Deletions cut 6 bases from V and 0 bases from J, with 9 bases between. Germline V CDR1 and CDR2: MNHEY, SVGAGI.

Of note for this clone: At the DNA level, this CDR3 is encoded by other sequences in the same sample as well. The CDR3 DNA follows: TGCGCCAGCAGCCAAGATCGGGGTTCCTACGAGCAGTACTTC. It yields the protein CASSQDRGSYEQYF. The V and J genes are TRBV4-3 and TRBJ2-7, with D tentatively TRBD2 (5 bases). Germline V CDR1 and CDR2: LGHNA, YSLEER. The CDR3 consists of 14 residues. V was shortened by 0 bases and J by 1 base, with 7 bases between the two germline ends.

J is TRBJ2-1 and V is TRBV6-5, with 7 bases identical to TRBD2. Per the germline V gene, CDR1 is MNHEY and CDR2 is SVGAGI. This CDR3 region has 14 residues. V shed 4 bases and J 8 bases; nucleotides not matched to a gene: 8. The CDR3 reads CASSSFGLGYEQFF. DNA for the CDR3: TGTGCCAGCAGTTCCTTCGGACTAGGGTATGAGCAGTTCTTC.

Only a few counts were recorded for this clone. This chain links TRBV7-9 with TRBJ1-3; possibly TRBD1 for D (5 bases). The germline CDR1 and CDR2 sequences are SEHNR and FQNEAQ (reference sequence). The CDR3 totals 15 residues. Deletions cut 1 base from V and 0 bases from J, with 7 bases between. CDR3 DNA sequence: TGTGCCAGCAGCTTAGGGCAGGGCTCTGGAAACACCATATATTTT. Translating it yields CASSLGQGSGNTIYF.

The chain couples TRBV11-2 to TRBJ2-1, with unresolved D. Per germline, CDR1 SGHAT and CDR2 FQNNGV. V was shortened by 1 base and J by 5 bases, with 12 bases between the two germline ends. The CDR3 sequence is 15 residues long. CDR3 coding DNA: TGTGCCAGCAGCTTAGCAATCCACATCAACAATGAGCAGTTCTTC. It is translated as CASSLAIHINNEQFF.

The chain recombines TRBV5-4 with TRBJ2-1; TRBD2 agrees at 15 bases. Germline-derived CDR1 and CDR2 are SGHNT and YYREEE (reference sequence). Trimming cost V 4 bases and J 4 bases; bases outside gene matches: 3. This CDR3 region has 16 residues. The CDR3: CASSRGTSGGYNEQFF. The CDR3 DNA is TGTGCCAGCAGCCGCGGGACTAGCGGGGGGTACAATGAGCAGTTCTTC.

The V call is TRBV6-6, the J call TRBJ1-5; D not resolved. Trimming cost V 0 bases and J 6 bases, with 6 bases left between them. The germline gives CDR1 MNHNY, CDR2 SVGAGI (reference sequence). CDR3 length equals 13 residues. CDR3 sequence (DNA): TGTGCCAGCAGTTACTCGCGGGGTCAGCCCCAGCATTTT. Translated, it gives CASSYSRGQPQHF.

This clone was seen more than once but under ten times. This chain uses TRBV18 with TRBJ2-3; D possibly corresponds to TRBD1 (5 bases). CDR1 is KGHSH and CDR2 is LQKENI in the germline V gene. CDR3 size: 15 residues. V was shortened by 0 bases and J by 5 bases, with 12 bases between the two germline ends. This CDR3 reads CASSPPSGSVDTQYF. DNA of the CDR3: TGTGCCAGCTCACCACCGTCAGGGTCGGTAGATACGCAGTATTTT.

This clone was seen a few times. This chain links TRBV28 with TRBJ2-5; 7 bases map to TRBD2. CDR3 size: 15 residues. Germline assignment: CDR1 MDHEN and CDR2 SYDVKM. J lost 5 bases, V lost 2 bases, and 8 bases had no gene match. The chain's CDR3 is CASSLTTSRGETQYF. CDR3 DNA: TGTGCCAGCAGTTTAACGACTAGCCGGGGGGAGACCCAGTACTTC.

This chain uses TRBV25-1 with TRBJ2-5; 15 bases agree with TRBD2. The junction had 4 bases not matched to a gene; V was cut back by 4 bases and J by 4 bases. The V gene's germline CDR1 is MGHDK and CDR2 SYGVNS. The CDR3 extends over 16 amino acids. The DNA for the CDR3 is TGTGCCAGCAGTGCTTTGGGACTAGCGGGAGGAGAGACCCAGTACTTC. This sequence encodes CASSALGLAGGETQYF.

The chain has TRBV19 and TRBJ1-1; 10 nucleotides match TRBD1. Germline assignment: CDR1 LNHDA and CDR2 SQIVND (reference sequence). The CDR3 sequence is 16 residues long. The V gene end was trimmed by 6 bases and the J gene end by 0 bases; junction bases not matched to a gene: 7. CDR3 in DNA: TGTGCCAGTAGGCCCGGACAGGGGGGGGTGAACACTGAAGCTTTCTTT. Its translation is CASRPGQGGVNTEAFF.

In its sample, this clone was seen a few times. The chain is built from TRBV5-6 and TRBJ2-1, with D possibly being TRBD2 (5 bases). V lost 2 bases and J 0 bases, leaving 6 bases between the germline ends. The CDR3 contains 14 residues. From germline, CDR1 is SGHDT and CDR2 YYEEEE. CDR3 in DNA: TGTGCCAGCAGCTTAACTAGCTCCTACAATGAGCAGTTCTTC. Translated, it gives CASSLTSSYNEQFF.

The V and J genes are TRBV21-1 and TRBJ2-5; the table's D call of TRBD1 was not tested on the DNA. TRBV21-1 is tagged as a pseudogene. The length of the CDR3 is 12 residues. The CDR3 region has the DNA TGTGCCAGGACAGGGCAAGTGGAGACCCAGTACTTC. Its protein is CARTGQVETQYF.

This rearrangement joins TRBV7-9 to TRBJ2-7; TRBD2 agrees at 15 bases. The CDR3 sequence is 17 residues long. V lost 4 bases and J lost 3; bases outside the gene matches: 7. The V gene's germline CDR1 is SEHNR and CDR2 FQNEAQ (reference sequence). Here the CDR3 DNA reads TGTGCCAGCAGCTGGACTAGCGGGAGGGCCGTAGACTACGAGCAGTACTTC. Protein: CASSWTSGRAVDYEQYF.

The chain is built from TRBV28 and TRBJ2-1, with 8 bases aligning to TRBD2. The V segment lost 4 bases and the J segment 4 bases; nucleotides outside the gene matches: 9. The CDR3 is 16 residues long. The germline CDR1 and CDR2 sequences are MDHEN and SYDVKM. The CDR3 sequence is CASSSPSGGGYNEQFF. CDR3 DNA sequence: TGTGCCAGCAGTTCCCCATCCGGGGGGGGTTACAATGAGCAGTTCTTC.

This clone was detected only a few times. The rearrangement links TRBV28 to TRBJ2-7, with D possibly TRBD2 on 5 matching bases. Trimming left V 6 bases short and J 4 bases short, with 13 bases between. Germline CDR1 MDHEN, CDR2 SYDVKM. The CDR3 is 13 residues long. CDR3 amino acids: CASRTGESYEQYF. CDR3 bases: TGTGCCAGCAGGACCGGGGAGTCATACGAGCAGTACTTC.

The chain uses TRBV4-3 and TRBJ2-7, with D possibly being TRBD2 (5 bases). The CDR3 is 14 residues long. Trimming left V 0 bases short and J 6 bases short, with 12 bases between. Germline assignment: CDR1 LGHNA and CDR2 YSLEER. The CDR3 nucleotides are TGCGCCAGCAGCCAAGAAAGGAGAGGAGGCGAGCAGTACTTC. It specifies CASSQERRGGEQYF.

This chain uses TRBV10-3 with TRBJ1-2, with unresolved D. The CDR3 is 13 amino acids. V lost 3 bases, J lost 6 bases, and 11 bases lay in between. CDR1 and CDR2 from the germline V gene are ENHRY and SYGVKD. Here the CDR3 DNA reads TGTGCCATCAGTGAAGCAAATGGTCATGGCTACACCTTC. Amino acids: CAISEANGHGYTF.

The chain employs TRBV7-2 and TRBJ2-1; 8 bases map to TRBD2. CDR1 and CDR2 from the germline V gene are SGHTA and FQGNSA. Trimming cost V 6 bases and J 13 bases; bases outside gene matches: 11. CDR3 size: 13 residues. The CDR3 reads CASSPRPAGGQFF. CDR3 DNA: TGTGCCAGCAGTCCAAGACCGGCGGGAGGTCAGTTCTTC.

The chain combines TRBV28 with TRBJ1-2, with TRBD1 identical over 10 bases. This CDR3 comprises 14 residues. V was pared by 5 bases and J by 8 bases, with 8 bases of the junction left unmatched. The germline V gene encodes CDR1 MDHEN and CDR2 SYDVKM. The CDR3 loop reads CASSPTGGPWGYTF. CDR3 bases: TGTGCCAGCAGTCCGACAGGGGGCCCATGGGGCTACACCTTC.

Remarks on this clone: Germline is not matched at one junction end, which may reflect a read error. The V and J genes are TRBV28 and TRBJ1-3; 9 bases are a match to TRBD1. Germline V lookup: CDR1 MDHEN, CDR2 SYDVKM. The CDR3 has 15 amino acids. The CDR3 loop is CANSGRDRAGNTIYF. The CDR3 DNA follows: TGTGCCAACAGTGGCCGGGACAGGGCCGGAAACACCATATATTTT.

The rearrangement links TRBV5-1 to TRBJ1-5; 7 bases agree with TRBD1. The CDR3 extends over 15 amino acids. Germline V gene lookup returns CDR1 SGHRS and CDR2 YFSETQ. Trimming at V came to 4 bases and at J to 3 bases, leaving 7 bases not matched to a gene. The CDR3 loop reads CASSQTGTDNQPQHF. CDR3 DNA sequence: TGCGCCAGCAGCCAAACCGGGACAGACAATCAGCCCCAGCATTTT.

The gene calls are TRBV6-5 and TRBJ1-3, with a possible D match to TRBD1 (6 bases). This CDR3 is 12 amino acids long. Germline V gene data show CDR1 as MNHEY and CDR2 as SVGAGI. V dropped 10 bases and J dropped 4 bases, with 11 bases sitting between them. The DNA for the CDR3 is TGTGCCATAGGGGGATCGGGAAACACCATATATTTT. It is translated as CAIGGSGNTIYF.

This chain links TRBV28 with TRBJ2-7; D is perhaps TRBD2 (7 bases). Germline V gene lookup returns CDR1 MDHEN and CDR2 SYDVKM. Trimming took off 6 bases at V and 2 bases at J, with 14 bases between the two ends. The CDR3 length is 14 residues. For the CDR3, the DNA is TGTGCCAGCAGGTATTCCGGGGGGCCCTACGAGCAGTACTTC. Translation gives CASRYSGGPYEQYF.

The V and J genes are TRBV7-2 and TRBJ2-3; D is perhaps TRBD2 (6 bases). The germline V gene encodes CDR1 SGHTA and CDR2 FQGNSA. With 3 bases removed from V and 2 bases from J, the gap between germline ends came to 9 bases. CDR3 size: 14 residues. CDR3 residues: CASSFGEVTDTQYF. In nucleotides, the CDR3 is TGTGCCAGCAGCTTTGGGGAGGTCACAGATACGCAGTATTTT. The full variable domain, rest sourced from reference TRBV7-2 and TRBJ2-3, is GAGVSQSPSNKVTEKGKDVELRCDPISGHTALYWYRQSLGQGLEFLIYFQGNSAPDKSGLPSDRFSAERTGGSVSTLTIQRTQQEDSAVYLCASSFGEVTDTQYFGPGTRLTVL.

The rearrangement links TRBV12-5 to TRBJ1-1, with TRBD1 matching over 7 bases. CDR3 size: 13 residues. Germline assignment: CDR1 LGHNT and CDR2 FRNRAP. Germline trimming cut 1 base from V and 7 bases from J; bases unmatched to any gene: 3. CDR3 DNA sequence: TGTGCTAGTGGTTTGGAGGGACAGCTTGAAGCTTTCTTT. Its protein product is CASGLEGQLEAFF.

J is TRBJ1-2 and V is TRBV19; 7 nucleotides match TRBD1. The germline CDR1 and CDR2 sequences are LNHDA and SQIVND (reference sequence). This CDR3 is built from 14 residues. V lost 3 bases, J lost 4 bases, and 5 bases stayed unmatched. CDR3 sequence: CASSMRDSRYGYTF. CDR3 in DNA: TGTGCCAGTAGTATGAGGGACAGTCGCTATGGCTACACCTTC.

This chain connects TRBV15 to TRBJ1-1; D unclear. Germline CDR1 reads LNHNV; CDR2 reads YYDKDF (reference sequence). V lost 3 bases, J lost 7 bases, and 18 bases lay in between. The CDR3 is 15 residues long. The DNA for the CDR3 is TGTGCCACCAGCAGGGACCCACTAAAGGGAGGTGAAGCTTTCTTT. It is translated as CATSRDPLKGGEAFF.